This T cell receptor beta chain was documented in a study of shared clonotypes between healthy human individuals. The length of the CDR3 is 18 residues. Per the germline V gene, CDR1 is LNHDA and CDR2 is SQIVND (reference sequence). After removal of 2 bases from V and 2 bases from J, the junction contained 12 bases not matched to a gene. Assay used: immunoSEQ multiplex PCR; TCRdb lists only in-frame clones, some missing. This table has around 980,000 clones, around 78% appearing once. The healthy adult donors were HIV-negative and reported no recent acute infections or vaccinations. CD4+ cells underwent separation, giving CD45RA+ naive and CD45RA-negative memory subsets.

Material: memory CD4+ T cells from PBMCs. Subset meaning: CD45RA-negative fraction. The J gene is TRBJ1-5, the V gene TRBV19; 7 positions match TRBD1. The TCR was taken from a young man in good health. Some clones in this sample may be carry-over from other donors' samples. This CDR3 is CASSIPPRQGAGNQPQHF. The DNA of the CDR3 is TGTGCCAGTAGTATACCGCCGCGACAGGGCGCGGGCAATCAGCCCCAGCATTTT.